Presented here are 15 T cell receptor beta chains from one specimen sequenced in a study of T-cell reconstitution after alpha-beta-depleted transplantation in children. The library targeted TCRbeta and was prepared with unique molecular identifiers. A single record per CDR3 protein comes from TCRdb applying MiXCR to the PCR reads. The profile shows 500,000 to 750,000 distinct CDR3 sequences, 10% to 15% of them singletons. Material: PBMCs, mostly from graft donor cells, obtained 360 days after TCRalphabeta/CD19-depleted stem cell transplant. Receptors were obtained from a male patient between 5 and 17 years old who had a stem cell transplant for acute myeloid leukemia, so the T cells may come from the graft donor.

The sample holds a few counts of this clonotype. V is TRBV7-2 and J is TRBJ2-7; D is unclear. Trimming pared 0 bases from V and 2 bases from J, leaving 14 bases between. Looked up from germline, CDR1 is SGHTA and CDR2 is FQGNSA. The CDR3 consists of 16 residues. Here the CDR3 reads CASSLASLSEPYEQYF. In DNA, the CDR3 is TGTGCCAGCAGCTTAGCGAGTCTCAGCGAACCCTACGAGCAGTACTTC.

J is TRBJ2-7 and V is TRBV18; D gene uncertain. The CDR3 extends over 13 amino acids. Germline V gene sequence: CDR1 KGHSH, CDR2 LQKENI. Trimming shortened V by 5 bases and J by 7 bases, and 15 bases separated the two germline ends. The CDR3 reads CASSFIAYGEQYF. The CDR3, as DNA: TGTGCCAGCTCATTCATAGCCTACGGAGAGCAGTACTTC.

This clonotype has ten or more counts. V and J are TRBV28 and TRBJ2-7; 14 bases line up with TRBD2. The CDR3 is 17 residues long. Germline trimming cut 3 bases from V and 7 bases from J; bases unmatched to any gene: 11. CDR1 and CDR2 (germline): MDHEN, SYDVKM. CDR3 sequence (DNA): TGTGCCAGCAGTTTCGACTTTGGGACTAGCGGGAGTGGAGAGCAGTACTTC. The encoded protein is CASSFDFGTSGSGEQYF.

This clonotype was seen more than once but under ten times. J is TRBJ2-5 and V is TRBV12-3 or TRBV12-4; tentatively, D is TRBD1 or TRBD2 (5 bases each). This CDR3 is built from 15 residues. Between the trimmed V and J ends, which lost 7 bases and 5 bases, there was a span of 20 bases. CDR3 in DNA: TGTGCCAGCACCCTCGCCGGGACGGTGATGGAGACCCAGTACTTC. Amino acid sequence: CASTLAGTVMETQYF.

The rearrangement uses TRBV28 and TRBJ2-3; D is tentatively TRBD1 or TRBD2 (5 bases each). V gave up 5 bases and J gave up 5 bases, with 17 bases separating them. Germline lookup yields CDR1 MDHEN and CDR2 SYDVKM. The CDR3 spans 15 residues. In DNA form, the CDR3 reads TGTGCCAGCAGTACCGGGACCCCCCGAAAAGATACGCAGTATTTT. Amino acid sequence: CASSTGTPRKDTQYF. Using reference TRBV28 and TRBJ2-3 for the parts outside the CDR3, the full variable domain is DVKVTQSSRYLVKRTGEKVFLECVQDMDHENMFWYRQDPGLGLRLIYFSYDVKMKEKGDIPEGYSVSREKKERFSLILESASTNQTSMYLCASSTGTPRKDTQYFGPGTRLTVL.

The gene calls are TRBV15 and TRBJ2-1; 8 nucleotides align to TRBD2. V was clipped by 2 bases and J by 6 bases; unmatched bases: 3. The CDR3 extends over 14 amino acids. CDR1 and CDR2 from the germline V gene are LNHNV and YYDKDF (reference sequence). This CDR3 reads CATSRTGTSNEQFF. CDR3 sequence (DNA): TGTGCCACCAGCAGAACCGGGACTAGCAATGAGCAGTTCTTC.

This clonotype occurred many times. The chain couples TRBV12-3 or TRBV12-4 to TRBJ2-1, with unresolved D. Trimming pared 3 bases from V and 6 bases from J, leaving 6 bases between. This CDR3 region has 12 residues. This chain's CDR3 is CASSFGSNEQFF. CDR3 DNA sequence: TGTGCCAGCAGTTTTGGGTCCAATGAGCAGTTCTTC.

Remarks on this clonotype: A much larger clone sits a single nucleotide away, making a read error possible. CDR3 coding DNA: TGTGCCAGCAGCATAAATCAGGAGACTGCAGATACGCAGTATTTT. Amino acid sequence: CASSINQETADTQYF. The chain links TRBV4-2 to TRBJ2-3; D is unclear. Germline CDR1 LGHNA, CDR2 YNFKEQ. Trimming removed 5 bases from V and 4 bases from J, with 16 bases in between. The CDR3 is 15 residues long.

This clonotype has more than one count but fewer than ten. V gene TRBV4-1 combines with J gene TRBJ2-1; 8 bases agree with TRBD1. Per the germline V gene, CDR1 is MGHRA and CDR2 is YSYEKL. The CDR3 spans 21 residues. V shed 1 base, J shed 5 bases, and the junction held 22 bases outside the gene matches. CDR3 residues: CASSQVFIPGGTGQTHNEQFF. Here the CDR3 DNA reads TGCGCCAGCAGCCAAGTATTCATTCCAGGGGGCACTGGTCAGACCCACAATGAGCAGTTCTTC.

This clonotype was counted between two and nine times. This sequence joins TRBV11-2 and TRBJ2-1; 7 nucleotides line up with TRBD2. J lost 5 bases, V lost 0 bases, and 16 bases had no gene match. Germline CDR1 is SGHAT and CDR2 is FQNNGV. This CDR3 has 19 amino acids. CDR3 bases: TGTGCCAGCAGCTTAGACTCTAGCGGAGGGGCTTACCGGGACAATGAGCAGTTCTTC. Protein sequence: CASSLDSSGGAYRDNEQFF.

This clonotype was observed a handful of times. The chain employs TRBV20-1 and TRBJ1-5; TRBD1 might be the D (6 bases). CDR3 size: 13 residues. The V gene lost 1 base and the J gene lost 11 bases, with 15 bases spanning the gap. Germline assignment: CDR1 DFQATT and CDR2 SNEGSKA (reference sequence). The CDR3 bases are TGCAGTGCTAGAGGGGCAGGGGACGGAGCCCAGCATTTT. Translated: CSARGAGDGAQHF.

The chain couples TRBV28 to TRBJ1-1; D is ambiguous. V was clipped by 3 bases and J by 3 bases, with 5 bases between them. The V gene's germline CDR1 is MDHEN and CDR2 SYDVKM. The CDR3 is 12 residues long. CDR3 residues: CASSFYYTEAFF. For the CDR3, the DNA is TGTGCCAGCAGTTTTTATTACACTGAAGCTTTCTTT.

This chain connects TRBV20-1 to TRBJ2-5; D call uncertain. Germline CDR1 DFQATT, CDR2 SNEGSKA (reference sequence). The CDR3 length is 13 residues. V dropped 3 bases and J dropped 0 bases, with 8 bases sitting between them. DNA for the CDR3: TGCAGTGCTAGTTCCGCAAACCAAGAGACCCAGTACTTC. Translation gives CSASSANQETQYF.

This clonotype was counted only a few times. The chain uses TRBV7-8 and TRBJ2-7; TRBD1 might be the D (6 bases). There are 14 residues in the CDR3. In germline, CDR1 is SGHVS, CDR2 FQNEAQ. The V and J ends lost 5 bases and 0 bases respectively, with 11 bases between them. The CDR3 nucleotides are TGTGCCAGCAGCCGTGGACAGTTCTCCTACGAGCAGTACTTC. Protein: CASSRGQFSYEQYF.

This clonotype was counted a few times. The V gene is TRBV20-1, the J gene TRBJ2-1; 8 nucleotides line up with TRBD2. Looked up from germline, CDR1 is DFQATT and CDR2 is SNEGSKA (reference sequence). The junction had 16 bases not matched to a gene; V was cut back by 4 bases and J by 2 bases. CDR3 size: 18 residues. CDR3 in amino acids: CSAKQYSTSELTYNEQFF. The CDR3 nucleotides are TGCAGTGCTAAACAGTACTCGACTAGCGAACTAACCTACAATGAGCAGTTCTTC.